A selection of T cell receptor beta chains follows, all from one sample in a study of cytomegalovirus exposure and HLA in healthy donors. Some clones are missing from TCRdb's copy, which holds only in-frame ones; the method was immunoSEQ multiplex PCR. The sample records roughly 110,000 clones, roughly four fifths being singletons. Sequenced: PBMCs. These receptor sequences come from a man over 45 in good health and CMV-seronegative. Both conserved end residues are part of each CDR3. A D gene is named only where the DNA matches it firmly. Size is omitted from some rows. Given values are once, few, many or a class for expanded clones.

.	TRBV18	TRBD1	TRBJ1-2	CASSGTEMGGYTF	TGTGCCAGTTCCGGGACAGAAATGGGTGGCTACACCTTC
.	TRBV14	.	TRBJ1-4	CASSQEREKLFF	TGTGCCAGCAGCCAAGAGAGAGAAAAACTGTTTTTT
.	TRBV11-2	TRBD2	TRBJ2-5	CASSSTSGFQETQYF	TGTGCCAGCAGCTCGACTAGCGGGTTTCAAGAGACCCAGTACTTC
few	TRBV6-1	.	TRBJ1-1	CASSPSGDEAFF	TGTGCCAGCAGCCCTTCCGGAGATGAAGCTTTCTTT
.	TRBV6-1	.	TRBJ2-5	CASSAQGGIETQYF	TGTGCCAGCAGTGCACAGGGGGGGATTGAGACCCAGTACTTC
.	TRBV18	.	TRBJ1-2	CASSPSNPYGYTF	TGTGCCAGCTCACCGAGCAACCCCTATGGCTACACCTTC
.	TRBV9	TRBD1	TRBJ1-3	CASSVADRGATGNTIYF	TGTGCCAGCAGCGTAGCGGACAGGGGAGCGACTGGAAACACCATATATTTT
.	TRBV5-8	.	TRBJ2-7	CASSPRWASGYGQYF	TGTGCCAGCAGCCCCCGGTGGGCCTCCGGCTACGGGCAGTACTTC
.	TRBV25-1	.	TRBJ1-1	CASSPLQVNTEAFF	TGTGCCAGCAGTCCATTACAGGTGAACACTGAAGCTTTCTTT
.	TRBV2	.	TRBJ1-5	CASSDPQGLQPQHF	TGTGCCAGCAGTGACCCTCAGGGCTTACAGCCCCAGCATTTT
.	TRBV27	TRBD1	TRBJ2-2	CASRRKPPGTGNTGELFF	TGTGCCAGCAGACGAAAACCCCCCGGGACAGGGAACACCGGGGAGCTGTTTTTT
.	TRBV2	.	TRBJ2-2	CASNAAGELFF	TGTGCCAGCAACGCGGCCGGGGAGCTGTTTTTT
.	TRBV5-1	.	TRBJ1-1	CASSPTGQGGGTEAFF	TGCGCCAGCAGCCCAACTGGGCAGGGTGGTGGCACTGAAGCTTTCTTT
.	TRBV5-1	.	TRBJ2-3	CASSLSGPMEDTQYF	TGCGCCAGCAGCTTGTCAGGGCCCATGGAAGATACGCAGTATTTT
once	TRBV7-2	.	TRBJ1-6	CASSLGSGAGPRGSPLHF	TGTGCCAGCAGCCTGGGGTCCGGAGCGGGACCGCGGGGTTCACCCCTCCACTTT
.	TRBV6-1	.	TRBJ1-2	CASRETGFVDGYTF	TGTGCCAGCAGGGAAACAGGGTTTGTGGATGGCTACACCTTC
.	TRBV9	TRBD1	TRBJ2-1	CASSVGTGGNEQFF	TGTGCCAGCAGCGTAGGGACAGGGGGGAATGAGCAGTTCTTC
.	TRBV4-2	.	TRBJ2-7	CASSQELRGRGIYEQYF	TGTGCCAGCAGCCAAGAACTCCGGGGGCGGGGGATCTACGAGCAGTACTTC
.	TRBV4-1	.	TRBJ2-1	CASSQAGRDWGNEQFF	TGCGCCAGCAGCCAAGCGGGCAGGGATTGGGGCAATGAGCAGTTCTTC
.	TRBV19	.	TRBJ1-4	CASSIGRSATNEKLFF	TGTGCCAGTAGTATAGGAAGGAGTGCAACTAATGAAAAACTGTTTTTT
.	TRBV2	TRBD2	TRBJ2-1	CASQGGGMGEQFF	TGTGCCAGCCAGGGCGGGGGGATGGGTGAGCAGTTCTTC